The following is a T cell receptor (beta chain) sequence with its context. Its antigen is unknown. This CDR3 is also generated by other DNA sequences in the sample. The sample comes from a study of cytomegalovirus exposure and HLA in healthy donors. Researchers ran the PCR with 60 Vbeta and 13 Jbeta primers. Data came from immunoSEQ multiplex PCR; TCRdb stores just in-frame clones and leaves some out. In all, the sample yields about 54,000 clones. Broader study findings: In most subjects, TCR beta sequences reportedly gave accurate predictions of HLA-A and HLA-B alleles. Earlier analysis looked at TCR beta V segments, and most were productive about 87% or about 30% of the time. Rates of TCR association differed by HLA locus in a later analysis, with DRB1 highest and HLA-C lowest. Cytomegalovirus-associated TCR beta chains were listed, numbering 150 to 200.

The CDR3 consists of 14 residues. The germline V gene encodes CDR1 SSHAT and CDR2 FNYEAQ (reference sequence). Trimming took 5 bases from V and 6 from J; bases not matched to a gene: 7. The rearrangement uses TRBV7-7 and TRBJ2-1; 7 nucleotides agree with TRBD2. The specimen was PBMCs. This TCR derives from a woman aged 40 to 49 in good health and CMV-seronegative. CDR3 region: CASSPGTNGNEQFF. The CDR3 DNA is TGTGCCAGCAGCCCCGGGACTAACGGCAATGAGCAGTTCTTC.